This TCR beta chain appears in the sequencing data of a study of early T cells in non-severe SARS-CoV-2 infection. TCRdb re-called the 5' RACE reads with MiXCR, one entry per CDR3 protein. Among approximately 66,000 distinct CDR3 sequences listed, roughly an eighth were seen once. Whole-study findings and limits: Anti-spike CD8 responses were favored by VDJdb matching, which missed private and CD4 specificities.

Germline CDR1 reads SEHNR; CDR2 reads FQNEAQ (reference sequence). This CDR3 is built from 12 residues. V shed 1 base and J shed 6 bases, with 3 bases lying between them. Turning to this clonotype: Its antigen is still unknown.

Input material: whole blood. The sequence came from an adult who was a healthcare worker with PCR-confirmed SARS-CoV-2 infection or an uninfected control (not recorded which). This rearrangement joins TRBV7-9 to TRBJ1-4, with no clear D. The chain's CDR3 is CASSLVDEKLFF. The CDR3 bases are TGTGCCAGCAGCTTAGTAGATGAAAAACTGTTTTTT.